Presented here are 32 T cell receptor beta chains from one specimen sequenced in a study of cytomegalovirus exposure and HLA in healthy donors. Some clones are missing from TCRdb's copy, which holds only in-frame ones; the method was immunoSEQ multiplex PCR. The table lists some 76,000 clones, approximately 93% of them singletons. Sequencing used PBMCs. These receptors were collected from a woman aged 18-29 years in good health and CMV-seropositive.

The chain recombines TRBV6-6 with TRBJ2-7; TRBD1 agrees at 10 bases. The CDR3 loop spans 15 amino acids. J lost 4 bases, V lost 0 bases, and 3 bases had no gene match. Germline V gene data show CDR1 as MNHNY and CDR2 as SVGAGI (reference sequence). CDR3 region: CASSYSGTGEYEQYF. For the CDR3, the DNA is TGTGCCAGCAGTTACTCCGGGACAGGGGAGTACGAGCAGTACTTC.

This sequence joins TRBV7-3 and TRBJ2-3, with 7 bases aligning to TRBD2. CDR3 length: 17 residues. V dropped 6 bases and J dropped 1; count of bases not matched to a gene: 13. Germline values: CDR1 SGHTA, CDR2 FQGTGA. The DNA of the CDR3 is TGTGCCAGCAGACCGACGCTGCGGGAGCTGGGCACAGATACGCAGTATTTT. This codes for CASRPTLRELGTDTQYF. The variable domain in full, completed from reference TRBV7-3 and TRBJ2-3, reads GAGVSQTPSNKVTEKGKYVELRCDPISGHTALYWYRQSLGQGPEFLIYFQGTGAADDSGLPNDRFFAVRPEGSVSTLKIQRTERGDSAVYLCASRPTLRELGTDTQYFGPGTRLTVL.

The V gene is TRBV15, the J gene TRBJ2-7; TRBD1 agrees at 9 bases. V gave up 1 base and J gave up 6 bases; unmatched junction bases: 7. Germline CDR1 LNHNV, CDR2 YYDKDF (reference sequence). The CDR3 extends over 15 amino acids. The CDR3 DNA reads TGTGCCACCAGCAGAGCCTGGGACAGGGCCCCCGAGCAGTACTTC. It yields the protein CATSRAWDRAPEQYF.

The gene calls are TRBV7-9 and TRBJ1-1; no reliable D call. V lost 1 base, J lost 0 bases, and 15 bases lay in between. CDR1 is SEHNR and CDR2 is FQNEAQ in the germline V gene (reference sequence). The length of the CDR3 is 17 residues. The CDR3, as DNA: TGTGCCAGCAGCTTAGTTCGTGGCGAGGGCATGAACACTGAAGCTTTCTTT. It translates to CASSLVRGEGMNTEAFF.

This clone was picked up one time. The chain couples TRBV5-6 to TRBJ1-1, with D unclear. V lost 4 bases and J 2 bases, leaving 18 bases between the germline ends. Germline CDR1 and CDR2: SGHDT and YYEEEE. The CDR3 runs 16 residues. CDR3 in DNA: TGTGCCAGCAGCCGCATTGGATTAGCCTATAACACTGAAGCTTTCTTT. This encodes CASSRIGLAYNTEAFF.

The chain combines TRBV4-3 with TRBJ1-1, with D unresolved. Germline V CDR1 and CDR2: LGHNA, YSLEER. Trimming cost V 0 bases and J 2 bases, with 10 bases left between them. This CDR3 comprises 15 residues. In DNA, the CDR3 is TGCGCCAGCAGCCAAGATGGGAGGGTTAACACTGAAGCTTTCTTT. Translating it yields CASSQDGRVNTEAFF.

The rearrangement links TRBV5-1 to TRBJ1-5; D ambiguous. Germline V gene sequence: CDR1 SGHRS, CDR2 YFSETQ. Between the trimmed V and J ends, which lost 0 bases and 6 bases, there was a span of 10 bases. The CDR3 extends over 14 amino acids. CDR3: CASSLEPGVQPQHF. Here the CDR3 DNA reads TGCGCCAGCAGCTTGGAGCCGGGTGTTCAGCCCCAGCATTTT.

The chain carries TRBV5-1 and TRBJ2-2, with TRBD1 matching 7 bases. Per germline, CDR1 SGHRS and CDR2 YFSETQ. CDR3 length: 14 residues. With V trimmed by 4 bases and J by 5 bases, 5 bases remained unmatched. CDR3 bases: TGCGCCAGCAGCCTAACGACAGGGACCGGGGAGCTGTTTTTT. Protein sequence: CASSLTTGTGELFF. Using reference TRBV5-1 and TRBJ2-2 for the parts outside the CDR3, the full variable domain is KAGVTQTPRYLIKTRGQQVTLSCSPISGHRSVSWYQQTPGQGLQFLFEYFSETQRNKGNFPGRFSGRQFSNSRSEMNVSTLELGDSALYLCASSLTTGTGELFFGEGSRLTVL.

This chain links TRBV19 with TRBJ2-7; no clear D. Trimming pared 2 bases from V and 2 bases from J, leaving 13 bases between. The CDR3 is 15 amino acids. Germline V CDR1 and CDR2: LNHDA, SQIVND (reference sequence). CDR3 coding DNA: TGTGCCAGTAGTATATTTTTGGGCAAAGCCTACGAGCAGTACTTC. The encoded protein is CASSIFLGKAYEQYF.

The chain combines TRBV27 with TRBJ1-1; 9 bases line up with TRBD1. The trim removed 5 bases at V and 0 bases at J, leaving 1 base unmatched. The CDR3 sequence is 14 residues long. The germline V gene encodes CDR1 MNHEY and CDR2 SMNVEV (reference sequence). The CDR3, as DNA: TGTGCCAGCAGTCGGACAGGGGTGAACACTGAAGCTTTCTTT. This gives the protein CASSRTGVNTEAFF.

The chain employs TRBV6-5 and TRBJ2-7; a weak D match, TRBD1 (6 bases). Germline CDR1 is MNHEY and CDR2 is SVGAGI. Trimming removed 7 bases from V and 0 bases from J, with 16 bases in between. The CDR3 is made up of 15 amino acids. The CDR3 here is CASTSPLGASYEQYF. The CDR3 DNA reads TGTGCCAGCACCTCACCGCTGGGGGCCTCCTACGAGCAGTACTTC.

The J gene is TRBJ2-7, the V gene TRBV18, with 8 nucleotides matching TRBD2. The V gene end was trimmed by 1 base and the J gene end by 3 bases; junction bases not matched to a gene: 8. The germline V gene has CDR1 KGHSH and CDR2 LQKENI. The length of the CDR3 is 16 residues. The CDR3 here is CASSPQSGGGLYEQYF. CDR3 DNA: TGTGCCAGCTCACCACAATCGGGCGGGGGGCTCTACGAGCAGTACTTC.

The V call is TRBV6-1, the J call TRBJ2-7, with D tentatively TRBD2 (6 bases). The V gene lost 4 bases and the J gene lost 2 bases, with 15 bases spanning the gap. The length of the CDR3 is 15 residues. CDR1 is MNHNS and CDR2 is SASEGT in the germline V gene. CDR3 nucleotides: TGTGCCAGCAGTGGGAGGGCGGTACTCCCCTACGAGCAGTACTTC. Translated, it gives CASSGRAVLPYEQYF.

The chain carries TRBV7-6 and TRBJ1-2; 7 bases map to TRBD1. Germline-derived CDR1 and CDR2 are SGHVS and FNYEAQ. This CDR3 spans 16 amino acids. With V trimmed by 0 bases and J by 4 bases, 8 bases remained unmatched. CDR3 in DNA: TGTGCCAGCAGCTTAGCCCCAATGGACAGGTCCTATGGCTACACCTTC. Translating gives CASSLAPMDRSYGYTF.

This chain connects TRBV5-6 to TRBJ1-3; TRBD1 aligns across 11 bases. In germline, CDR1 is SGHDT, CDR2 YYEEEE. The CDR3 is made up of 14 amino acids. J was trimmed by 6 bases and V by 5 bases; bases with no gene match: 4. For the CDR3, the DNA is TGTGCCAGCAGACGGACAGGGGGCTCAAACACCATATATTTT. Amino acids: CASRRTGGSNTIYF. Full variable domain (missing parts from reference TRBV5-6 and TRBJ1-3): DAGVTQSPTHLIKTRGQQVTLRCSPKSGHDTVSWYQQALGQGPQFIFQYYEEEERQRGNFPDRFSGHQFPNYSSELNVNALLLGDSALYLCASRRTGGSNTIYFGEGSWLTVV.

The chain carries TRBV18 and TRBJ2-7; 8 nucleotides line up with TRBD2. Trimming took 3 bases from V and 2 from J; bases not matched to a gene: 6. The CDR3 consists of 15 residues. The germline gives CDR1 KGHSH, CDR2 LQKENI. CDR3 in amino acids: CASSPDSGGAYEQYF. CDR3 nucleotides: TGTGCCAGCTCACCTGATTCCGGGGGGGCCTACGAGCAGTACTTC.

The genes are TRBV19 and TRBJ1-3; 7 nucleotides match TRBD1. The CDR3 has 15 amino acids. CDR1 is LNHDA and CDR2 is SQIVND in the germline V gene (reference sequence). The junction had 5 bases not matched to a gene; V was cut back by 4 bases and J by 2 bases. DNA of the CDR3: TGTGCCAGTAGTACCGATACAGGGGCTGGAAACACCATATATTTT. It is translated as CASSTDTGAGNTIYF.

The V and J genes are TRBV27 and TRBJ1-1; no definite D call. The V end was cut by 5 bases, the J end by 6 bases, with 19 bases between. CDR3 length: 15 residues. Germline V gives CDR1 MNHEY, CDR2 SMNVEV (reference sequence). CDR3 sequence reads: CASSPYPDGRAEAFF. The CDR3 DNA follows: TGTGCCAGCAGTCCCTATCCGGATGGGCGGGCTGAAGCTTTCTTT.

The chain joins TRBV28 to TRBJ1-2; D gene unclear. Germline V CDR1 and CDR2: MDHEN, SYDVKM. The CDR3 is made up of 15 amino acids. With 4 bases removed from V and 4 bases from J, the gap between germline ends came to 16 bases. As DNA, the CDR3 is TGTGCCAGCAGTTCTCCTCGTCGGGGAGGCTATGGCTACACCTTC. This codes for CASSSPRRGGYGYTF.

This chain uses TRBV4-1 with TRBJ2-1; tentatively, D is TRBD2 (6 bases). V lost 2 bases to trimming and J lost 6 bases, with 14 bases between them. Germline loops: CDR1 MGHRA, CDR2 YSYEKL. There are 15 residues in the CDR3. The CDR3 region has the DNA TGCGCCAGCAGCCAAATTCGTGGGGGGAGCAATGAGCAGTTCTTC. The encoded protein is CASSQIRGGSNEQFF.

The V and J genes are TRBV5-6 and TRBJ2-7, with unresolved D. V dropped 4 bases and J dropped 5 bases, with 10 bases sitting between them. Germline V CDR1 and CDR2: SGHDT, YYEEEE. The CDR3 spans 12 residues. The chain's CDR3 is CASSLFSDEQYF. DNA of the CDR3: TGTGCCAGCAGCCTATTTTCGGACGAGCAGTACTTC. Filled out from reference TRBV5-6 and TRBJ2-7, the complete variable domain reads DAGVTQSPTHLIKTRGQQVTLRCSPKSGHDTVSWYQQALGQGPQFIFQYYEEEERQRGNFPDRFSGHQFPNYSSELNVNALLLGDSALYLCASSLFSDEQYFGPGTRLTVT.

The CDR3 DNA sequence: TGTGCCAGTACCCCTCTCGACACCATCACTGAAGCTTTCTTT. Protein sequence: CASTPLDTITEAFF. V gene TRBV19 combines with J gene TRBJ1-1, with no clear D. Germline V gives CDR1 LNHDA, CDR2 SQIVND (reference sequence). The CDR3 consists of 14 residues. The V gene lost 7 bases and the J gene lost 4 bases, with 16 bases spanning the gap. The full variable domain, in which reference TRBV19 and TRBJ1-1 provide the parts outside the CDR3, is DGGITQSPKYLFRKEGQNVTLSCEQNLNHDAMYWYRQDPGQGLRLIYYSQIVNDFQKGDIAEGYSVSREKKESFPLTVTSAQKNPTAFYLCASTPLDTITEAFFGQGTRLTVV.

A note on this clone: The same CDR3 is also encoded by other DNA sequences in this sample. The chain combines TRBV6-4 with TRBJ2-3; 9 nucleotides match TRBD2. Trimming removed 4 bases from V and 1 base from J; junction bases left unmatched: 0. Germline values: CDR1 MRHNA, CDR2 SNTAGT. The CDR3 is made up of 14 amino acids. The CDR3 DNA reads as TGTGCCAGCAGTGCTAGCGGGGGCACAGATACGCAGTATTTT. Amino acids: CASSASGGTDTQYF.

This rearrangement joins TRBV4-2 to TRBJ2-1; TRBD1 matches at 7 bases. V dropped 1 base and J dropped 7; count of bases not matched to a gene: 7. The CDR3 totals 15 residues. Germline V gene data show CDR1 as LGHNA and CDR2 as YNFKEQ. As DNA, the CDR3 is TGTGCCAGCAGCCAAGCAAGGGGGCTTTGGAATGAGCAGTTCTTC. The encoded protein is CASSQARGLWNEQFF.

CDR3 nucleotides: TGCGCCAGCAGCCAAGCTCAGGGGGCGGGGTACGAGCAGTACTTC. Residues: CASSQAQGAGYEQYF. The V call is TRBV4-3, the J call TRBJ2-7; 8 nucleotides line up with TRBD1. Germline lookup yields CDR1 LGHNA and CDR2 YSLEER. Losses at the gene ends were 1 base for V and 4 bases for J; bases not matched to a gene: 6. The CDR3 length is 15 residues.

CDR3 in amino acids: CASSRGTGYGYTF. For the CDR3, the DNA is TGTGCCAGCAGTCGCGGGACGGGCTATGGCTACACCTTC. The chain carries TRBV2 and TRBJ1-2, with a tentative D call TRBD1 (5 bases). Germline V gene sequence: CDR1 SNHLY, CDR2 FYNNEI. V lost 5 bases and J 4 bases, leaving 11 bases between the germline ends. The CDR3 totals 13 residues.

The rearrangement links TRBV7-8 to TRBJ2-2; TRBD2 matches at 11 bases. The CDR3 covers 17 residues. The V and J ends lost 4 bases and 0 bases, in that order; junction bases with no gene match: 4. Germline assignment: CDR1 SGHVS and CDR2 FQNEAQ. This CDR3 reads CASSSRLAGSNTGELFF. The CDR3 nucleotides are TGTGCCAGCAGCTCAAGACTAGCGGGGTCGAACACCGGGGAGCTGTTTTTT.

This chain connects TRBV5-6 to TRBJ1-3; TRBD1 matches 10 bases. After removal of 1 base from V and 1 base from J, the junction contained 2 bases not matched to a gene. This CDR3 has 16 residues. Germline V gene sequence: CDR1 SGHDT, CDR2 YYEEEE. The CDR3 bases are TGTGCCAGCAGCTTGCCGGGACAGGGGTCTGGAAACACCATATATTTT. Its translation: CASSLPGQGSGNTIYF.

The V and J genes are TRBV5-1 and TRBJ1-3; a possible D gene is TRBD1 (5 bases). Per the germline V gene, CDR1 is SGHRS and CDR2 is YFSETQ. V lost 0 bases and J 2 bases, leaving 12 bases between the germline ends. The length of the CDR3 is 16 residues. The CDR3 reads CASSLEAGPTGNTIYF. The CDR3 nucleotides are TGCGCCAGCAGCTTGGAGGCAGGGCCCACTGGAAACACCATATATTTT.

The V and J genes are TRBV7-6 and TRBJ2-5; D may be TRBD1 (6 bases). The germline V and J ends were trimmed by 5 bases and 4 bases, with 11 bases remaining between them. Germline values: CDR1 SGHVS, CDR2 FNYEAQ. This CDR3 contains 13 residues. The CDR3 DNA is TGTGCCAGCAGCCAAGTAGGGGGAGAGACCCAGTACTTC. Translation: CASSQVGGETQYF.

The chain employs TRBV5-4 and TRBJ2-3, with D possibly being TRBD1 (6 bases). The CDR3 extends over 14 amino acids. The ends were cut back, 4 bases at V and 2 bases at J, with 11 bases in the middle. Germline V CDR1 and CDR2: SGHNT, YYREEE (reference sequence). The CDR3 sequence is CASSRQETTDTQYF. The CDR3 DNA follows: TGTGCCAGCAGCCGACAGGAGACCACAGATACGCAGTATTTT.

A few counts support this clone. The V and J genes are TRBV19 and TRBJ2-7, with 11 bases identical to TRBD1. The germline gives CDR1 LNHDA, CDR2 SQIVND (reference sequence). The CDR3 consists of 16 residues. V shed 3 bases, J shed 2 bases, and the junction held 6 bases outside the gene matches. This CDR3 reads CASSISGQGAAYEQYF. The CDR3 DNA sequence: TGTGCCAGTAGTATCTCAGGACAGGGGGCTGCCTACGAGCAGTACTTC.